One and the same sample provided the 19 T cell receptor beta chains below, sequenced in a study of T-cell reconstitution after alpha-beta-depleted transplantation in children. Using unique molecular identifiers, the investigators prepared the TCRbeta library. A single record per CDR3 protein comes from TCRdb applying MiXCR to the PCR reads. The sample holds around 480,000 distinct CDR3 sequences, less than 35% seen once. This material consisted of PBMCs from the stem cell graft donor, taken from the stem cell graft. The receptors were sampled from a human donor who donated a stem cell graft to a child with aplastic anemia.

V and J are TRBV30 and TRBJ2-1; 10 bases fit TRBD2. CDR3 length: 15 amino acids. V was pared by 3 bases and J by 8 bases, with 10 bases of the junction left unmatched. Germline CDR1 and CDR2: GTSNPN and SVGIG (reference sequence). The CDR3 region has the DNA TGTGCCTGGAGAAATATCCTAGCGGGGGTCGATGAGCAGTTCTTC. Translated, it gives CAWRNILAGVDEQFF.

This clonotype has only a few counts. The chain links TRBV29-1 to TRBJ2-1; D might be TRBD2 (6 bases). CDR1 and CDR2 (germline): SQVTM, ANQGSEA. V was pared by 7 bases and J by 8 bases, with 18 bases between. The CDR3 loop spans 13 amino acids. CDR3 residues: CSALLGTFDEQFF. Here the CDR3 DNA reads TGCAGCGCCTTACTAGGGACTTTTGATGAGCAGTTCTTC.

This clonotype was counted a few times. The gene calls are TRBV5-1 and TRBJ2-2; the match to TRBD1 covers 8 bases. Germline assignment: CDR1 SGHRS and CDR2 YFSETQ. This CDR3 has 14 residues. J lost 7 bases, V lost 2 bases, and 4 bases had no gene match. The CDR3 DNA reads as TGCGCCAGCAGCTTTTCAGGGGGCTACGGGGAGCTGTTTTTT. It specifies CASSFSGGYGELFF. Supplemented by reference TRBV5-1 and TRBJ2-2, the full variable domain reads KAGVTQTPRYLIKTRGQQVTLSCSPISGHRSVSWYQQTPGQGLQFLFEYFSETQRNKGNFPGRFSGRQFSNSRSEMNVSTLELGDSALYLCASSFSGGYGELFFGEGSRLTVL.

The chain uses TRBV4-2 and TRBJ2-5; 7 nucleotides line up with TRBD1. The junction had 6 bases not matched to a gene; V was cut back by 0 bases and J by 2 bases. This CDR3 region has 16 residues. The germline V gene has CDR1 LGHNA and CDR2 YNFKEQ. CDR3 nucleotide sequence: TGTGCCAGCAGCCAAGAACGCAGGGGGAATCAAGAGACCCAGTACTTC. Translation gives CASSQERRGNQETQYF.

This clonotype was seen a handful of times. The CDR3 sequence is CASSQDWGNIQYF. CDR3 DNA: TGCGCCAGCAGCCAAGATTGGGGGAACATTCAGTACTTC. The chain recombines TRBV4-3 with TRBJ2-4; D is tentatively TRBD1 or TRBD2 (5 bases each). CDR3 length: 13 residues. V lost 0 bases, J lost 7 bases, and 7 bases lay in between. Germline V lookup: CDR1 LGHNA, CDR2 YSLEER.

J is TRBJ1-3 and V is TRBV18; D possibly corresponds to TRBD1 (5 bases). Deletions cut 3 bases from V and 4 bases from J, with 10 bases between. Germline V gene sequence: CDR1 KGHSH, CDR2 LQKENI. The CDR3 is 14 amino acids. The CDR3 coding sequence is TGTGCCAGCTCACCCGGGACCGAAGGAAACACCATATATTTT. Residues: CASSPGTEGNTIYF.

The rearrangement uses TRBV9 and TRBJ2-4, with 8 bases matching TRBD1. From germline, CDR1 is SGDLS and CDR2 YYNGEE. J gave up 2 bases and V 0 bases, and 1 base lay outside the gene matches. The CDR3 contains 15 residues. The CDR3 is CASSVGQGPKNIQYF. The CDR3, as DNA: TGTGCCAGCAGCGTAGGACAGGGGCCCAAAAACATTCAGTACTTC.

In its sample, this clonotype was seen a few times. V and J are TRBV7-9 and TRBJ2-7; 9 nucleotides line up with TRBD1. The V segment lost 10 bases and the J segment 5 bases; nucleotides outside the gene matches: 15. The germline V gene encodes CDR1 SEHNR and CDR2 FQNEAQ (reference sequence). The CDR3 is 15 amino acids. CDR3 nucleotide sequence: TGTGCCACTTCAACCGGGACAGGGATCCTCGACGAGCAGTACTTC. Protein: CATSTGTGILDEQYF.

The CDR3 reads CASSLTEYEQYF. As DNA, the CDR3 is TGTGCCAGCAGCTTAACAGAATACGAGCAGTACTTC. The J gene is TRBJ2-7, the V gene TRBV7-9; D not resolved. V lost 2 bases, J lost 4 bases, and 6 bases lay in between. CDR1 and CDR2 from the germline V gene are SEHNR and FQNEAQ (reference sequence). The CDR3 has 12 residues.

This clonotype showed up just a few times. The J gene is TRBJ1-5, the V gene TRBV6-2 or TRBV6-3; D gene unclear. From germline, CDR1 is MNHEY and CDR2 SVGEGT. V lost 7 bases, J lost 0 bases, and 10 bases lay in between. The CDR3 has 14 residues. The CDR3 sequence: CASKTGVSNQPQHF. CDR3 nucleotides: TGTGCCAGCAAAACCGGGGTTAGCAATCAGCCCCAGCATTTT.

This clonotype has more than one count but fewer than ten. The V and J genes are TRBV12-3 or TRBV12-4 and TRBJ1-2; a weak D match, TRBD1 (5 bases). The germline V and J ends were trimmed by 2 bases and 4 bases, with 11 bases remaining between them. This CDR3 is built from 14 residues. The CDR3 DNA is TGTGCCAGCAGTTTAAGGAGACAGCTCTATGGCTACACCTTC. It specifies CASSLRRQLYGYTF.

V and J are TRBV9 and TRBJ2-5; the D gene is possibly TRBD1 (6 bases). Trimming left V 0 bases short and J 4 bases short, with 16 bases between. Per the germline V gene, CDR1 is SGDLS and CDR2 is YYNGEE. This CDR3 region has 16 residues. CDR3: CASSVAGGRGRETQYF. For the CDR3, the DNA is TGTGCCAGCAGCGTAGCTGGCGGAAGGGGGAGAGAGACCCAGTACTTC.

In its sample, this clonotype was seen many times. The germline gene is not matched at one end of the junction; a read error may be the cause. J is TRBJ1-1 and V is TRBV5-1; D gene unclear. This CDR3 is 13 amino acids long. Germline values: CDR1 SGHRS, CDR2 YFSETQ. CDR3 in amino acids: CASSLVPNTEAFF. As DNA, the CDR3 is TGTGCCAGCAGCTTAGTTCCCAACACTGAAGCTTTCTTT.

This chain links TRBV10-3 with TRBJ2-3, with 13 positions matching TRBD2. The germline V gene has CDR1 ENHRY and CDR2 SYGVKD. V lost 4 bases and J lost 5; bases outside the gene matches: 0. The CDR3 runs 14 residues. CDR3: CAISGTSGRDTQYF. The CDR3 nucleotides are TGTGCCATCAGTGGGACTAGCGGGAGAGATACGCAGTATTTT.

The rearrangement links TRBV20-1 to TRBJ1-3; tentative D call: TRBD1 (6 bases). The CDR3 length is 15 residues. V dropped 6 bases and J dropped 8 bases, with 23 bases sitting between them. Germline lookup yields CDR1 DFQATT and CDR2 SNEGSKA (reference sequence). CDR3 amino acids: CSATMGASFADTIYF. The DNA of the CDR3 is TGCAGTGCCACCATGGGGGCGAGTTTCGCCGACACCATATATTTT.

CDR3 bases: TGTGCCAGCACCCGACCAACGGGACGCAATAGCAATGAGCAGTTCTTC. Its translation: CASTRPTGRNSNEQFF. The V call is TRBV11-3, the J call TRBJ2-1; TRBD1 or TRBD2 may be the D gene (5 bases each). Germline assignment: CDR1 SGHNT and CDR2 YENEEA. V was shortened by 7 bases and J by 6 bases, with 22 bases between the two germline ends. This CDR3 comprises 16 residues.

This clonotype was counted between two and nine times. This rearrangement joins TRBV2 to TRBJ2-1, with unresolved D. Per the germline V gene, CDR1 is SNHLY and CDR2 is FYNNEI. CDR3 length equals 15 residues. Between the trimmed V and J ends, which lost 4 bases and 0 bases, there was a span of 10 bases. The CDR3 loop is CASSGSSSSYNEQFF. CDR3 sequence (DNA): TGTGCCAGCAGTGGAAGTTCCAGCTCCTACAATGAGCAGTTCTTC.

This clonotype was seen only a few times. The chain carries TRBV7-2 and TRBJ2-1, with D possibly matching TRBD1 (6 bases). Germline values: CDR1 SGHTA, CDR2 FQGNSA. The V and J ends lost 2 bases and 4 bases respectively, with 9 bases between them. The CDR3 runs to 14 residues. The CDR3 reads CASSLRDKYNEQFF. CDR3 in DNA: TGTGCCAGCAGCTTAAGGGACAAGTACAATGAGCAGTTCTTC.

This clonotype was picked up a small number of times. The genes are TRBV6-5 and TRBJ2-1, with 11 bases fitting TRBD2. V was pared by 6 bases and J by 8 bases, with 3 bases of the junction left unmatched. The germline gives CDR1 MNHEY, CDR2 SVGAGI. CDR3 length: 13 residues. The CDR3 sequence: CASRYSGRDEQFF. CDR3 nucleotides: TGTGCCAGCAGATATAGCGGGAGGGATGAGCAGTTCTTC.